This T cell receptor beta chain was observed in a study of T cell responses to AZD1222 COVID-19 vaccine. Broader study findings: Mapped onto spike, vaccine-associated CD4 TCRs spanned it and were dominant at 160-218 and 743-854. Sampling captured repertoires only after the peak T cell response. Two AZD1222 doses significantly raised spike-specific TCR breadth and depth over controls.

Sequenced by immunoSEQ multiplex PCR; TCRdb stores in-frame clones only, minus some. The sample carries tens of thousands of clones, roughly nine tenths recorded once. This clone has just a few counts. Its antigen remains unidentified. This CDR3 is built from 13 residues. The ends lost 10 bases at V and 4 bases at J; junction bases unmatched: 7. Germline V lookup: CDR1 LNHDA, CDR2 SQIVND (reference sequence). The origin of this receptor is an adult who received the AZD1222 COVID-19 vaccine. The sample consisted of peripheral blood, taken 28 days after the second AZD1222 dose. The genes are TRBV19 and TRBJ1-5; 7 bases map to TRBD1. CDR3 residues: CATETGPNQPQHF. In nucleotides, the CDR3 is TGTGCCACCGAGACAGGGCCGAATCAGCCCCAGCATTTT.